This paragraph reports one TCR beta chain. Per the original methods: Nucleated cell number was recorded as an estimate derived from reference gene primer amplification. The assay was immunoSEQ multiplex PCR, and TCRdb's table has in-frame clones only and misses some. The V and J calls and clone size come from that table; D and trimming were worked out from the DNA. The table has under 200,000 clones, approximately 83% seen once. This sample was included in a study of blood T cell repertoires in COVID-19. Turning to the study itself: The United States, Italy and Spain supplied acute and convalescent COVID-19 samples. Sample material is recorded as cDNA or gDNA derived from T cells, B-cell-depleted T cells, or PBMCs.

The V end was cut by 3 bases, the J end by 5 bases, with 17 bases between. Per germline, CDR1 LGHDT and CDR2 YNNKEL (reference sequence). The CDR3 has 16 amino acids. Sequencing was performed on peripheral blood. This rearrangement joins TRBV3-1 (or the pseudogene TRBV3-2) to TRBJ1-5; D is perhaps TRBD1 (5 bases). The clonotype comes from a woman older than 75 with acute or convalescent COVID-19. As DNA, the CDR3 is TGTGCCAGCAGCCACCAGGGCATAGGTGAGGATCAGCCCCAGCATTTT. This translates into CASSHQGIGEDQPQHF.